The clone carrying this T cell receptor (beta chain) came up a few times. It was RNA transcripts that yielded the amplified TCR beta CDR3 regions. TCR CDR3 regions were first amplified by RT-PCR with HTBI primers. TCRdb itself ran the multiplex PCR reads through MiXCR, one entry per CDR3 protein. The sample includes about 540,000 distinct CDR3 sequences, just over 45% of them seen just once. There are 15 residues in the CDR3. Trimming cost V 5 bases and J 4 bases; bases outside gene matches: 8. The germline V gene has CDR1 SGHTA and CDR2 FQGNSA. This record comes from a study of T cells in Graves' hyperthyroidism and ophthalmopathy. Across 18 months, stable Graves' hyperthyroidism was marked by no progression to ophthalmopathy. Among the patients, aged 18 to 65, hyperthyroidism was newly diagnosed and had lasted under 2 months. Exclusion criteria comprised uncontrolled infection, other autoimmune disease, pregnancy or lactation.

The clonotype was recovered from a woman aged 18-29 years with Graves' hyperthyroidism. The rearrangement joins TRBV7-2 to TRBJ1-5; 7 bases align to TRBD1. Material: peripheral blood or thyroid tissue (not recorded which). The CDR3 here is CASSQDGTVNQPQHF. The DNA of the CDR3 is TGTGCCAGCAGCCAAGACGGGACAGTGAATCAGCCCCAGCATTTT.